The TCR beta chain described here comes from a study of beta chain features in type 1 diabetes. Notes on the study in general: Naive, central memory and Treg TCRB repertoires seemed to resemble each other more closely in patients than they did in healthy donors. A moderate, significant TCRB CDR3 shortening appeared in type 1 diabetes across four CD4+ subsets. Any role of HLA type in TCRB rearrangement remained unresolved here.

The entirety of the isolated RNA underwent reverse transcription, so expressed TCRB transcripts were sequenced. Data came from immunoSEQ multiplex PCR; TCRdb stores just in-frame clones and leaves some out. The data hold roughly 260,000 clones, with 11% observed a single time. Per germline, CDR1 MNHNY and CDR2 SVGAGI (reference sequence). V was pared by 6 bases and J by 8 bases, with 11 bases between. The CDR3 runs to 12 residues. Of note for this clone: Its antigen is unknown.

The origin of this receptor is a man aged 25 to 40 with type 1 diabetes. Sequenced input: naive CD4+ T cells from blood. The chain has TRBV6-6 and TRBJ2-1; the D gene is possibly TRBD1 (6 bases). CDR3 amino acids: CASSLRGYEQFF. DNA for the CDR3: TGTGCCAGCAGCTTAAGGGGGTATGAGCAGTTCTTC.